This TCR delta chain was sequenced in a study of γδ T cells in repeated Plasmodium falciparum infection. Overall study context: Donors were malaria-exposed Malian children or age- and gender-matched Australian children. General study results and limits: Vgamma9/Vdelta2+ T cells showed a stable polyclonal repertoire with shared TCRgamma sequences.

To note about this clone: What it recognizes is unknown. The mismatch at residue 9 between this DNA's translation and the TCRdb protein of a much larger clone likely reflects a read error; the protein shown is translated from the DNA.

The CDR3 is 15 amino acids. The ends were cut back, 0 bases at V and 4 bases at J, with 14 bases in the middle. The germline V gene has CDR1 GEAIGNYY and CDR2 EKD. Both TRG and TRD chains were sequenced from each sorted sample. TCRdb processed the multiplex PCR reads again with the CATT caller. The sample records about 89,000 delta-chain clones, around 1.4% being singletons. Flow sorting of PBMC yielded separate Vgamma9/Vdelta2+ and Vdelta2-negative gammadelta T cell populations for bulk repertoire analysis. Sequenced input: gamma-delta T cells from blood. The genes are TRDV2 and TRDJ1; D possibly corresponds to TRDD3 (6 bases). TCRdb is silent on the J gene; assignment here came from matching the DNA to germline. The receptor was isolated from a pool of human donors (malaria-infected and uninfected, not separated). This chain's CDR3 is CACDTRYARGDKLIF. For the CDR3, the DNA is TGTGCCTGTGACACCCGATACGCCAGGGGCGATAAACTCATCTTT.